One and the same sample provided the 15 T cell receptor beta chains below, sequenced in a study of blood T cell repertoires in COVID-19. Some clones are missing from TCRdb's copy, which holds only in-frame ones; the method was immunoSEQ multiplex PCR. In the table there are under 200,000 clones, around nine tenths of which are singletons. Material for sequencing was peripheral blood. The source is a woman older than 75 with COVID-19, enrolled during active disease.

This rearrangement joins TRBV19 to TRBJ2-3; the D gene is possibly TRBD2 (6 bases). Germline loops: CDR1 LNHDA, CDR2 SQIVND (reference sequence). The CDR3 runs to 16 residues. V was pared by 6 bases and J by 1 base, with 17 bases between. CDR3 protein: CASSPDGRGGTDTQYF. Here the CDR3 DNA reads TGTGCCAGTAGCCCAGACGGGAGAGGAGGCACAGATACGCAGTATTTT.

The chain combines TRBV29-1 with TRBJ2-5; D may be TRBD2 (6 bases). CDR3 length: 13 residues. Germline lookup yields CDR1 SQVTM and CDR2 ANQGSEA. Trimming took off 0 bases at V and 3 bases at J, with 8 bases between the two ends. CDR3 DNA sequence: TGCAGCGTTGAAGAAGGCGGGAAAGAGACCCAGTACTTC. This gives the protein CSVEEGGKETQYF. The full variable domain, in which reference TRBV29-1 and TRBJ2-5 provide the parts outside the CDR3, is SAVISQKPSRDICQRGTSLTIQCQVDSQVTMMFWYRQQPGQSLTLIATANQGSEATYESGFVIDKFPISRPNLTFSTLTVSNMSPEDSSIYLCSVEEGGKETQYFGPGTRLLVL.

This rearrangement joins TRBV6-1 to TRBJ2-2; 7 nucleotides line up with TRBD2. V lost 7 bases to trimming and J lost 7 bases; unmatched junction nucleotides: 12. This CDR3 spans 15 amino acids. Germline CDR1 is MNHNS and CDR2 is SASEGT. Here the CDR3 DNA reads TGTGCCAGCACGGGGGGTCTACTAATAAGCGGGGAGCTGTTTTTT. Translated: CASTGGLLISGELFF.

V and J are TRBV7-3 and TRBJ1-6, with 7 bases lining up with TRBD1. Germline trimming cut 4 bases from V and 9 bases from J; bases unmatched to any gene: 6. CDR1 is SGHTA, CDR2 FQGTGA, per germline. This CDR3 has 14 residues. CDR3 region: CASSYGTEGSPLHF. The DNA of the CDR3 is TGTGCCAGCAGCTACGGGACAGAGGGTTCACCCCTCCACTTT.

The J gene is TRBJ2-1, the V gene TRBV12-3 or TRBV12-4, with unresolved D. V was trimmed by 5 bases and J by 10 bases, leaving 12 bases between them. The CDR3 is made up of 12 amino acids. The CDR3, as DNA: TGTGCCAGCAGTACCACCCCCGGGGAGCAGTTCTTC. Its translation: CASSTTPGEQFF.

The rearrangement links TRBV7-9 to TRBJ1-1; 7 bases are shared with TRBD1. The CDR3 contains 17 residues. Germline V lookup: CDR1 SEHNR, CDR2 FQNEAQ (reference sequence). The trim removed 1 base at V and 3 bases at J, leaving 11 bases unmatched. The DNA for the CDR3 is TGTGCCAGCAGCTTAGGTCAGGGGGTAGCACGGGACACTGAAGCTTTCTTT. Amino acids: CASSLGQGVARDTEAFF.

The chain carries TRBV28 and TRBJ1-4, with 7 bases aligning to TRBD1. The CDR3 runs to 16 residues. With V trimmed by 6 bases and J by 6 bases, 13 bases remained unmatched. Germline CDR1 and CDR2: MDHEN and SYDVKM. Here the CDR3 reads CASSHRGGQWYEKLFF. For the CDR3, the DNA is TGTGCCAGCAGCCACAGGGGAGGTCAGTGGTATGAAAAACTGTTTTTT.

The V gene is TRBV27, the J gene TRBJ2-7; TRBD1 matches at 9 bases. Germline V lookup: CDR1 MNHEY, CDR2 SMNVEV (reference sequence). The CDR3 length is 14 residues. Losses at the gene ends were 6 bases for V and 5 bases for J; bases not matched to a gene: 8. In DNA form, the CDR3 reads TGTGCCAGCAGCGCCGGGACAGGGTTTCACGAGCAGTACTTC. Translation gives CASSAGTGFHEQYF.

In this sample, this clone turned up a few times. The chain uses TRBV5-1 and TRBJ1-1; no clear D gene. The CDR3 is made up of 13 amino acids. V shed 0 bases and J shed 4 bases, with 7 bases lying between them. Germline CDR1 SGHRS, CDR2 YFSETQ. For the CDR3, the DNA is TGCGCCAGCAGCTTGGCCCCAGGCACTGAAGCTTTCTTT. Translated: CASSLAPGTEAFF.

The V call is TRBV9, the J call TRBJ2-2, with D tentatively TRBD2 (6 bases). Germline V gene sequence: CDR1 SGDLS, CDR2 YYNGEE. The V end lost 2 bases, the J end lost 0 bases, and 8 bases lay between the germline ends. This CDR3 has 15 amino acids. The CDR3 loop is CASSVSGPNTGELFF. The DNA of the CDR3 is TGTGCCAGCAGCGTTAGCGGACCGAACACCGGGGAGCTGTTTTTT.

The CDR3 sequence is CASSLKSPKGGHEQYF. Here the CDR3 DNA reads TGTGCCAGCAGCTTAAAATCACCCAAGGGGGGGCACGAGCAGTACTTC. The gene calls are TRBV7-3 and TRBJ2-7; a weak D match, TRBD2 (7 bases). V lost 1 base and J lost 5, with 18 bases in between. The germline gives CDR1 SGHTA, CDR2 FQGTGA. The CDR3 extends over 16 amino acids.

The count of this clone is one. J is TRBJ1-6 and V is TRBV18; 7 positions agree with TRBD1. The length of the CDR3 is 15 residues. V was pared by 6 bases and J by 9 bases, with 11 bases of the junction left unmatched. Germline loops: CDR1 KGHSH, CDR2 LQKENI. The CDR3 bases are TGTGCCAGCTCCTTAGAACAGGGGCAGCGTTCACCCCTCCACTTT. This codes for CASSLEQGQRSPLHF.

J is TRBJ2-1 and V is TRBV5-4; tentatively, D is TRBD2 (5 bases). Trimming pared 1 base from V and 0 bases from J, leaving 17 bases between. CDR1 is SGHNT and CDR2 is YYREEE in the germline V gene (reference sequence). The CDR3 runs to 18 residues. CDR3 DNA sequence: TGTGCCAGCAGCTTGAAGATACTTGCAACTAGCTCCTACAATGAGCAGTTCTTC. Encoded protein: CASSLKILATSSYNEQFF.

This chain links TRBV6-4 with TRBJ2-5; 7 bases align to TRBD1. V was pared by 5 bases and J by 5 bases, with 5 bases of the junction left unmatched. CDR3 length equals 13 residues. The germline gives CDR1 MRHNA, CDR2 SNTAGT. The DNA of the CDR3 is TGTGCCAGCAGTCCGACAGGGAACGAGACCCAGTACTTC. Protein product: CASSPTGNETQYF.

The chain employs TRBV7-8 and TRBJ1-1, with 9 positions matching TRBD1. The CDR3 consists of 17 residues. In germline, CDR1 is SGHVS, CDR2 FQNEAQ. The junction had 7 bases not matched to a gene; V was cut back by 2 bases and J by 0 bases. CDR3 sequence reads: CASSLSMGTGLNTEAFF. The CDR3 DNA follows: TGTGCCAGCAGCTTATCAATGGGGACAGGGTTGAACACTGAAGCTTTCTTT.